This record looks at one T cell receptor (beta chain) sequence and its context. Original processing notes: Estimated nucleated cell counts came from reference gene primer amplification. Repertoires were generated with immunoSEQ multiplex PCR, while TCRdb's copy carries only in-frame clones and drops some. The DNA was the basis for D and trimming; V, J and clone size are from that table. The table lists 130,000 to 150,000 clones, almost 80% of them singletons, with around 8.7% in the top ten. These data belong to a study of blood T cell repertoires in COVID-19. CDR1 MNHNY and CDR2 SVGAGI come from the germline V gene (reference sequence). V was pared by 6 bases and J by 5 bases, with 13 bases between. This CDR3 contains 13 residues.

This TCR derives from a man in his fifties or sixties with active or convalescent COVID-19. J is TRBJ1-1 and V is TRBV6-6; tentatively, D is TRBD1 (6 bases). Sequences were obtained from peripheral blood. CDR3 protein: CASRPNRETEAFF. In DNA, the CDR3 is TGTGCCAGCAGACCGAACAGGGAAACTGAAGCTTTCTTT.